The 3 T cell receptor beta chains below come from one sample, sequenced in a study of OX40 agonist ivuxolimab in advanced cancers. Measured with immunoSEQ multiplex PCR; TCRdb has only the in-frame clones, and not every one. This repertoire shows 70,000 or so clones, around 88% found once; its top ten account for around 2.3%. Sequenced here: CD4+ or CD8+ T cells sorted from blood, sampled in a trial of the OX40 agonist ivuxolimab. These receptors originate from an adult with an advanced solid tumor such as melanoma, head and neck, liver or kidney cancer.

The CDR3, as DNA: TGTGCCAGTAGTAGGTTAGCCAGGCTGAACACTGAAGCTTTCTTT. It specifies CASSRLARLNTEAFF. V gene TRBV19 combines with J gene TRBJ1-1, with D unresolved. V was pared by 4 bases and J by 0 bases, with 12 bases between. The germline gives CDR1 LNHDA, CDR2 SQIVND (reference sequence). The length of the CDR3 is 15 residues.

This clone was recorded once. The chain uses TRBV4-3 and TRBJ2-5; D could derive from TRBD1 or TRBD2 (5 bases each). The J call may be in error: the DNA end matches TRBJ2-7 better. The CDR3 runs to 13 residues. From germline, CDR1 is LGHNA and CDR2 YSLEER. Written as DNA, the CDR3 is TGCGCCAGCAGCCAAGTTTCTGGGGGCGAGCAGTACTTC. Its translation is CASSQVSGGEQYF.

In its sample, this clone was seen a few times. J is TRBJ2-7 and V is TRBV11-2; 7 nucleotides match TRBD1. The CDR3 is made up of 15 amino acids. V was pared by 5 bases and J by 2 bases, with 9 bases of the junction left unmatched. CDR1 SGHAT and CDR2 FQNNGV come from the germline V gene. Here the CDR3 reads CASSRLQGPPYEQYF. The CDR3 DNA sequence: TGTGCCAGCAGCCGACTACAGGGGCCCCCCTACGAGCAGTACTTC.